This TCR beta chain was captured by sequencing in a study of T-cell memory formation after mild COVID-19. TCRdb passed the 5' RACE reads through MiXCR, listing each CDR3 protein once. The top ten hold 20% to 25% of the sample, which has around 390,000 distinct CDR3 sequences, approximately 15% seen once. Germline values: CDR1 MDHEN, CDR2 SYDVKM. V lost 2 bases, J lost 0 bases, and 11 bases lay in between. The CDR3 has 16 residues. The sequenced material came from PBMCs or a T cell subset sorted from them (not recorded which). This sequence was found in a young man who had mild COVID-19 (a few samples of this study predate the infection). Cell type and time point are not known. The chain is built from TRBV28 and TRBJ2-4; D is perhaps TRBD1 or TRBD2 (5 bases each). In nucleotides, the CDR3 is TGTGCCAGCAGTTTAGGACCGGGGCTAGCCAAAAACATTCAGTACTTC. Translating it yields CASSLGPGLAKNIQYF.